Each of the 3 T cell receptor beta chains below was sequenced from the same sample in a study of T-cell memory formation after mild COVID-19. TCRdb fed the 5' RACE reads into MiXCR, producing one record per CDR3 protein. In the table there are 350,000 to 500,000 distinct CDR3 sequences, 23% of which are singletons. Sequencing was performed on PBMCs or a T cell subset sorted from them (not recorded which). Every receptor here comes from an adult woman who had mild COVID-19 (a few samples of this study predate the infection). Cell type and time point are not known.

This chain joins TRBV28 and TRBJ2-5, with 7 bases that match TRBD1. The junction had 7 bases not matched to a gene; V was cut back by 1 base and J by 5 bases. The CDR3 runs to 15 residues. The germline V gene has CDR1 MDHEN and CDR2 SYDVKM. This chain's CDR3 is CASSLSGTVGETQYF. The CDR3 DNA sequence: TGTGCCAGCAGTTTATCGGGGACAGTGGGGGAGACCCAGTACTTC.

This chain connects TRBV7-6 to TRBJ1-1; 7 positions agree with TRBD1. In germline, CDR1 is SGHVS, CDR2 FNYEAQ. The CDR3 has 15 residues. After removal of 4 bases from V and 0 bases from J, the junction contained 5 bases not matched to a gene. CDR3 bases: TGTGCCAGCAGCTCGGGGACAGTTATGAACACTGAAGCTTTCTTT. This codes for CASSSGTVMNTEAFF.

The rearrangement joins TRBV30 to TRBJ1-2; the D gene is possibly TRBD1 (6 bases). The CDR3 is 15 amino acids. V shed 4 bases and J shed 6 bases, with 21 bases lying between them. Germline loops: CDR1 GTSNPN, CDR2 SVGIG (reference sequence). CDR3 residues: CAWNRGRTRQDGYTF. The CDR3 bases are TGTGCCTGGAATCGGGGGCGGACGAGACAGGATGGCTACACCTTC.